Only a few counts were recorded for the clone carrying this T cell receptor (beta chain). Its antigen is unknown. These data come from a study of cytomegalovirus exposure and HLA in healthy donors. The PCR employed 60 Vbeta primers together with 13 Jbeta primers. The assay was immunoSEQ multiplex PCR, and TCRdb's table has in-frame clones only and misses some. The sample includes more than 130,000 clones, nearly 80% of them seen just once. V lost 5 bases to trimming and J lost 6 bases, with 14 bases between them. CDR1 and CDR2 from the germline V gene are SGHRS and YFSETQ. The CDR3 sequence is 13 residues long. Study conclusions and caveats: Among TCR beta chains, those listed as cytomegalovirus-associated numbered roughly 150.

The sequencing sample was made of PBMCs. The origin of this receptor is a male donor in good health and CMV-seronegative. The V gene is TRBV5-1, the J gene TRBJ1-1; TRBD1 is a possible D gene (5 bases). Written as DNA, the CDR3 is TGCGCCAGCAGGTCACAGGATTTATCTGAAGCTTTCTTT. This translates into CASRSQDLSEAFF.